The clone carrying this TCR beta chain has just one count. The antigen is not known. The CDR3 is 14 residues long. Trimming removed 0 bases from V and 7 bases from J, with 13 bases in between. In germline, CDR1 is GTSNPN, CDR2 SVGIG (reference sequence). The sample is drawn from a study of cytomegalovirus exposure and HLA in healthy donors. Vbeta (60) and Jbeta (13) primers were used in the PCR. Original analysis: The authors later counted around 80 million unique TCR beta chains, roughly 10 million of them shared. The table came from immunoSEQ multiplex PCR; TCRdb's copy has only in-frame clones and leaves some out. V and J calls and clone size are copied from that table; D and trimming were computed from the DNA. Of 170,000 or so clones listed, about four fifths are singletons. General study findings and limits: A later analysis, which compared TCR beta chains of equal frequency, found the HLA-associated ones more clonally expanded.

The source of this sequence is a man between 18 and 35 years old in good health and CMV-seronegative. Sequenced sample: PBMCs. The chain is built from TRBV30 and TRBJ2-1; the D gene is possibly TRBD2 (5 bases). The CDR3, as DNA: TGTGCCTGGAGTGTATTAGGGAGAAAAAATGAGCAGTTCTTC. Translation: CAWSVLGRKNEQFF.